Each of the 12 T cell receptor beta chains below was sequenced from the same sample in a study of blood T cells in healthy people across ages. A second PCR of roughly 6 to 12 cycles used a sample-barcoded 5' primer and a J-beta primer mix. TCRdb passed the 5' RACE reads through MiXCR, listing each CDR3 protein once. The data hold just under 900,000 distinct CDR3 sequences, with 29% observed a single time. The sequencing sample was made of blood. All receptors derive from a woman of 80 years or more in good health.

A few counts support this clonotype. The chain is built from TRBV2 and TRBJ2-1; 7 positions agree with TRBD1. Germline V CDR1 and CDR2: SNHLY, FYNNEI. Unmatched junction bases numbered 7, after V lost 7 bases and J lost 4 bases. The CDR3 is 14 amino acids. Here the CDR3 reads CASMGDSWYNEQFF. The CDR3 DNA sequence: TGTGCCAGCATGGGGGACAGTTGGTACAATGAGCAGTTCTTC.

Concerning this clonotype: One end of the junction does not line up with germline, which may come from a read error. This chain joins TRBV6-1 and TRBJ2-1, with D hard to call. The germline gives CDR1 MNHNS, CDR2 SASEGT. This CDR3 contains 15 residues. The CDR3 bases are TGTGCCAGCAGTGAAGAACAAGCCTCCTCCAATGAGCAGTTCTTC. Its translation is CASSEEQASSNEQFF.

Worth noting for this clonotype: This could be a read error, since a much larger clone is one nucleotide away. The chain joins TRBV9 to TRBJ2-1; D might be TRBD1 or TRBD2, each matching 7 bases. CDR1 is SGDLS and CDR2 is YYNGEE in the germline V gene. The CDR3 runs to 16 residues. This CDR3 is CTSSVAMAGGDNEQFF. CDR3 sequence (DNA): TGTACCAGCAGCGTAGCTATGGCAGGGGGGGACAATGAGCAGTTCTTC.

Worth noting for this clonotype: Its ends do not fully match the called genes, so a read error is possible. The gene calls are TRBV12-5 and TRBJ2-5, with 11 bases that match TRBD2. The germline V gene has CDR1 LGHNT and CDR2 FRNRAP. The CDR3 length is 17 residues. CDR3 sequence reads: CASGLVTSGGSEEAQYF. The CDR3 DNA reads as TGTGCTAGTGGTTTGGTAACTAGCGGGGGAAGCGAAGAGGCCCAGTACTTC.

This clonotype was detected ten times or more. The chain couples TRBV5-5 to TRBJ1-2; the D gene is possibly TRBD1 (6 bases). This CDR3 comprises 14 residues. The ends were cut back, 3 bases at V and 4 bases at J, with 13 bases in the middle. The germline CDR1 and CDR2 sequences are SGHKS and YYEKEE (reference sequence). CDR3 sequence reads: CASSWGQGSYGYTF. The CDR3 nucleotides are TGTGCCAGCAGCTGGGGTCAGGGGAGCTATGGCTACACCTTC.

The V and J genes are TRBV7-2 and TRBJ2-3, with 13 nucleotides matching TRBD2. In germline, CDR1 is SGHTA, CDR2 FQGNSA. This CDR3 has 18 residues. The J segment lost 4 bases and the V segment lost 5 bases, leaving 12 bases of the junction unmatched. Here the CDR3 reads CASSDPGTSGIRADTQYF. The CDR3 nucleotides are TGTGCCAGCAGCGACCCTGGGACTAGCGGGATAAGGGCAGATACGCAGTATTTT.

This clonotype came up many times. The CDR3 is CASSERGYSGANVLTF. CDR3 in DNA: TGTGCCAGCAGTGAGAGAGGATACTCTGGGGCCAACGTCCTGACTTTC. This chain connects TRBV2 to TRBJ2-6; no firm D call. The CDR3 spans 16 residues. CDR1 SNHLY and CDR2 FYNNEI come from the germline V gene. V was shortened by 3 bases and J by 0 bases, with 9 bases between the two germline ends.

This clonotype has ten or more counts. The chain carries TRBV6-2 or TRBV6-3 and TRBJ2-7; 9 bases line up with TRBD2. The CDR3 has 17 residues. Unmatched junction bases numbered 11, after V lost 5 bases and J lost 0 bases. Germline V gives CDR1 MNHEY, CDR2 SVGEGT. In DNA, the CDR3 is TGTGCCAGCAGTCCCTCTGGAGCGGGGGGATTCTCCTACGAGCAGTACTTC. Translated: CASSPSGAGGFSYEQYF.

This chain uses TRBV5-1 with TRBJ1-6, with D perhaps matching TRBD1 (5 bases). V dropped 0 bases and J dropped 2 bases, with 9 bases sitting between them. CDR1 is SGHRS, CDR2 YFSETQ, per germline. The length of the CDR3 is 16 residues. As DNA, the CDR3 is TGCGCCAGCAGCTTGGCGGGACGCACCTATAATTCACCCCTCCACTTT. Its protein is CASSLAGRTYNSPLHF.

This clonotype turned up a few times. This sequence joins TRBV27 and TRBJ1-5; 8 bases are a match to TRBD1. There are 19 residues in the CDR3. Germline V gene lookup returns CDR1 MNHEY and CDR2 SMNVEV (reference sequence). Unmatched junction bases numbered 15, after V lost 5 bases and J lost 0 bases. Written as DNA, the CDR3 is TGTGCCAGCAGTCTCCACGCCCGACAGGGGACTCATAGCAATCAGCCCCAGCATTTT. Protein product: CASSLHARQGTHSNQPQHF.

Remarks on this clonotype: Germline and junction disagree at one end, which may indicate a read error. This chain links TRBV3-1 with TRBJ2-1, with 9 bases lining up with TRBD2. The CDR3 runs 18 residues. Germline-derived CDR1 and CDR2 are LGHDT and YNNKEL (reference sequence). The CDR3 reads CASSGPSPAGGPLNEQFF. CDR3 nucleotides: TGTGCCAGCAGCGGCCCCTCTCCAGCGGGGGGTCCTCTAAATGAGCAGTTCTTT.

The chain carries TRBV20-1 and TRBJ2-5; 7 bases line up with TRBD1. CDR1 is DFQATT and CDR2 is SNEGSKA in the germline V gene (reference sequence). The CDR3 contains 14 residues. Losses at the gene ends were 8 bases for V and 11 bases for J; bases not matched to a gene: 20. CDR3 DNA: TGCAGTTATAAAAAGGGGGCCTCCTACAATGAGCAGTACTTC. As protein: CSYKKGASYNEQYF.